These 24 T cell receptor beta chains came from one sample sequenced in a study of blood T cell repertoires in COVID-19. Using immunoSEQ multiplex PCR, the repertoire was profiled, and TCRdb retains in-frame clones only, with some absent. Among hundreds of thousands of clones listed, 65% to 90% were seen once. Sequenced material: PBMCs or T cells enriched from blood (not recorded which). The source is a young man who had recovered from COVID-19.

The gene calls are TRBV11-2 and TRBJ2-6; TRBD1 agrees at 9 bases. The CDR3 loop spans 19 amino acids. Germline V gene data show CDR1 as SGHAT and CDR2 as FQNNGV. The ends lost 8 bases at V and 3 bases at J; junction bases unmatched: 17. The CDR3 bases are TGTGCCAGCCCTGGTCCCCGGGACAGGGTTCGATTTGGGGCCAACGTCCTGACTTTC. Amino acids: CASPGPRDRVRFGANVLTF.

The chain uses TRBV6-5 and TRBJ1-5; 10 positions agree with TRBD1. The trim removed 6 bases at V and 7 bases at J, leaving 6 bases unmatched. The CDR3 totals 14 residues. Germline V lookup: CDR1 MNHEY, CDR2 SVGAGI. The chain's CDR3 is CASSGGQGKQPQHF. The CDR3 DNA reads TGTGCCAGCAGCGGGGGACAGGGGAAACAGCCCCAGCATTTT.

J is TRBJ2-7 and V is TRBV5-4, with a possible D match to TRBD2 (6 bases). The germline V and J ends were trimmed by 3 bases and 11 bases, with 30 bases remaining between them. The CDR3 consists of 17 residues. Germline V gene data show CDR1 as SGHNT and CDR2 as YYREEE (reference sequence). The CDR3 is CASSYLGRVDILGGKYF. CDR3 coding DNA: TGTGCCAGCAGCTACTTAGGCCGGGTGGACATACTAGGCGGGAAGTACTTC.

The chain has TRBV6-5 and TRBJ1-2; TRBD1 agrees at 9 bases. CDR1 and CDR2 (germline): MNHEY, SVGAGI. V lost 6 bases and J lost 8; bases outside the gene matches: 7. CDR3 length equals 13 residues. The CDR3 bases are TGTGCCAGCAGGGCGGACAGGGGAGCGGGCTACACCTTC. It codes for CASRADRGAGYTF.

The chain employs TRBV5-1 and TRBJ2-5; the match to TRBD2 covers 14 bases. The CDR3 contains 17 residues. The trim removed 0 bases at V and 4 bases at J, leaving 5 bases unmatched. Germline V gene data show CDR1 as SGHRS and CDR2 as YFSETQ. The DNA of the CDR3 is TGCGCCAGCAGCTTGGGTATTGGACTAGCGGGAGGAGAGACCCAGTACTTC. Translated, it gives CASSLGIGLAGGETQYF.

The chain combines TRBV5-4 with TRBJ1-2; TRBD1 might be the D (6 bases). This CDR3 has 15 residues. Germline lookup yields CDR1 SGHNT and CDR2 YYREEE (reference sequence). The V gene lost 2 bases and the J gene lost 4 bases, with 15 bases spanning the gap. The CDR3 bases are TGTGCCAGCAGCTTATCTCAGGGGAGTACCTATGGCTACACCTTC. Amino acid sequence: CASSLSQGSTYGYTF.

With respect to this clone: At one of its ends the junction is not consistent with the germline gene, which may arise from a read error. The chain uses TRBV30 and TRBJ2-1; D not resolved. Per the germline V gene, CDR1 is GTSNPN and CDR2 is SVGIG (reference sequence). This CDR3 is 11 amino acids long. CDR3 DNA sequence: TGTGCCTGGAGCCGCCCGGGTCTCCGTGTCTTC. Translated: CAWSRPGLRVF.

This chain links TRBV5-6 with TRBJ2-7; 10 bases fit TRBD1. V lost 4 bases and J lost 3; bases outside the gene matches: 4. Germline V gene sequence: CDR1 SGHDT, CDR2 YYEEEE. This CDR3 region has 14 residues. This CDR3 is CASSPGQGSYEQYF. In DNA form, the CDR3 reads TGTGCCAGCAGCCCGGGACAGGGGAGCTACGAGCAGTACTTC.

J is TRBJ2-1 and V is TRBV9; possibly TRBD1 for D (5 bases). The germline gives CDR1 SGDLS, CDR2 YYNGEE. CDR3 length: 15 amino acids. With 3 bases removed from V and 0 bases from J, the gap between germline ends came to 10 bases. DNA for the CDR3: TGTGCCAGCAGCGCAAGGGGTAGCTCCTACAATGAGCAGTTCTTC. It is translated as CASSARGSSYNEQFF.

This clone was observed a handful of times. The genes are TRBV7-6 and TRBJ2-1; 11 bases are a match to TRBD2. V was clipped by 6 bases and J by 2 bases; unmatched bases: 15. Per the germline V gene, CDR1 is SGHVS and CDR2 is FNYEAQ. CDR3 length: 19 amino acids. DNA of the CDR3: TGTGCCAGCAGGCCTACTAGCGGGAGTACCATAAGTCCCTACAATGAGCAGTTCTTC. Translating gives CASRPTSGSTISPYNEQFF.

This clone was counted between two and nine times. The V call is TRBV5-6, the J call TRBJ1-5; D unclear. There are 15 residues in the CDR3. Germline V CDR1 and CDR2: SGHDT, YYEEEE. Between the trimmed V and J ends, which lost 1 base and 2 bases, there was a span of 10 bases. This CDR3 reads CASSLLGSRNQPQHF. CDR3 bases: TGTGCCAGCAGCTTGTTAGGGAGTCGCAATCAGCCCCAGCATTTT.

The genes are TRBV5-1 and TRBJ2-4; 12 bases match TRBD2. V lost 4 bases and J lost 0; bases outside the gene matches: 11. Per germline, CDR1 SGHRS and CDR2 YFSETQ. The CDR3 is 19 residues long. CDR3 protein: CASSPQLAGGGKAKNIQYF. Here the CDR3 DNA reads TGCGCCAGCAGCCCACAACTAGCGGGGGGCGGTAAAGCCAAAAACATTCAGTACTTC.

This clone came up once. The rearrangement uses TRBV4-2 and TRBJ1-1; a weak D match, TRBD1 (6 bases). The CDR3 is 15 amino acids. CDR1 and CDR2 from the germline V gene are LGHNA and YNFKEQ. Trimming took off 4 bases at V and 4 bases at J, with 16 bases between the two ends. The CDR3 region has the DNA TGTGCCAGCAGCCCTCTCGGGACAAAGCTCACTGAAGCTTTCTTT. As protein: CASSPLGTKLTEAFF.

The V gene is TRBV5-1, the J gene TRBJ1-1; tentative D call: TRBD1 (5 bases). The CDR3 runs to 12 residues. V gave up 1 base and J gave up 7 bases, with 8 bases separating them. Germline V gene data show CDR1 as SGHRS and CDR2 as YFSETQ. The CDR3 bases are TGCGCCAGCAGCTTGATGCAGGGTGAAGCTTTCTTT. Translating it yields CASSLMQGEAFF. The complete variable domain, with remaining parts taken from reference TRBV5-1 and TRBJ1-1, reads KAGVTQTPRYLIKTRGQQVTLSCSPISGHRSVSWYQQTPGQGLQFLFEYFSETQRNKGNFPGRFSGRQFSNSRSEMNVSTLELGDSALYLCASSLMQGEAFFGQGTRLTVV.

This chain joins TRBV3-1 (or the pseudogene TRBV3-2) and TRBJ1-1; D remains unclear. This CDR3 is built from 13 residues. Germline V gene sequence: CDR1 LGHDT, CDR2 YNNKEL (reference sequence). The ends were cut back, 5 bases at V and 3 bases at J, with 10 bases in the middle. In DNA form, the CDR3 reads TGTGCCAGCAGCGTGATCCGGGACACTGAAGCTTTCTTT. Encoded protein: CASSVIRDTEAFF.

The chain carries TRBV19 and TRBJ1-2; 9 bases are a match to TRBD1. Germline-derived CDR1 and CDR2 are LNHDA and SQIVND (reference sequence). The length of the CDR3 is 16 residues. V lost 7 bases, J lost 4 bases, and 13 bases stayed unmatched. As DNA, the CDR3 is TGTGCCAGTATACGTCAGGCGGGACAGGGAGCCTATGGCTACACCTTC. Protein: CASIRQAGQGAYGYTF.

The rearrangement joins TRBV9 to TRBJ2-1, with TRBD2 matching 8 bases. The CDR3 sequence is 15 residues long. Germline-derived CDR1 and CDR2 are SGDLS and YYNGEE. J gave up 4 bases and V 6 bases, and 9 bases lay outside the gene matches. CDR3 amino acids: CASTGAAGVYNEQFF. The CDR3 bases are TGTGCCAGCACCGGCGCAGCGGGAGTATACAATGAGCAGTTCTTC.

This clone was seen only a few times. The CDR3 loop reads CATSDYSQETQYF. The CDR3 DNA sequence: TGTGCCACCAGTGATTACAGCCAAGAGACCCAGTACTTC. J is TRBJ2-5 and V is TRBV24-1; D not certain. The V end lost 2 bases, the J end lost 1 base, and 4 bases lay between the germline ends. From germline, CDR1 is KGHDR and CDR2 SFDVKD. The CDR3 sequence is 13 residues long.

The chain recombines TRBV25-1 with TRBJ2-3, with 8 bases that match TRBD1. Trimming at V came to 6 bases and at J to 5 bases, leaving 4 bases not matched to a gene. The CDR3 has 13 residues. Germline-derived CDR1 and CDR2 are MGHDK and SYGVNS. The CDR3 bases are TGTGCCAGCAGAGCAACAGGGGGAGATACGCAGTATTTT. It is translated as CASRATGGDTQYF.

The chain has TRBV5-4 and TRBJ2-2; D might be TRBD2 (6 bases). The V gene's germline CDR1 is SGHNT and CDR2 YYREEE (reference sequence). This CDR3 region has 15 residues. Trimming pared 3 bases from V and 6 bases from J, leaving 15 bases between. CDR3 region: CASSSRGGLSGELFF. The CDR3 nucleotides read TGTGCCAGCAGCTCGAGGGGAGGTCTATCCGGGGAGCTGTTTTTT.

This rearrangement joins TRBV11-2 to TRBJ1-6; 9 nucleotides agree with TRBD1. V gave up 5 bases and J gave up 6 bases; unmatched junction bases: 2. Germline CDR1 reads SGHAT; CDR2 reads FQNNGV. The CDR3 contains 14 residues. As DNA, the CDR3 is TGTGCCAGCAGCCCGGGACAGGGTAATTCACCCCTCCACTTT. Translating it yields CASSPGQGNSPLHF. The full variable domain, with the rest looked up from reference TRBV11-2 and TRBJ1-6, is EAGVAQSPRYKIIEKRQSVAFWCNPISGHATLYWYQQILGQGPKLLIQFQNNGVVDDSQLPKDRFSAERLKGVDSTLKIQPAKLEDSAVYLCASSPGQGNSPLHFGNGTRLTVT.

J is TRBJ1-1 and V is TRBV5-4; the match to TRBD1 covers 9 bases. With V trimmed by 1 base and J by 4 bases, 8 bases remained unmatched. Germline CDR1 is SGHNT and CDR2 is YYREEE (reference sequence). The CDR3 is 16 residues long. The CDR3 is CASSLMSGQGGTEAFF. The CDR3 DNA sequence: TGTGCCAGCAGCTTGATGTCGGGACAGGGAGGCACTGAAGCTTTCTTT. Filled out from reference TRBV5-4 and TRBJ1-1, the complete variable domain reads ETGVTQSPTHLIKTRGQQVTLRCSSQSGHNTVSWYQQALGQGPQFIFQYYREEENGRGNFPPRFSGLQFPNYSSELNVNALELDDSALYLCASSLMSGQGGTEAFFGQGTRLTVV.

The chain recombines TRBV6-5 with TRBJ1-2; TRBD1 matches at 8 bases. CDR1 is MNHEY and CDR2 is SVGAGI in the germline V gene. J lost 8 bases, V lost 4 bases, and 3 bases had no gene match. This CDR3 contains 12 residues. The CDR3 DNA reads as TGTGCCAGCAGTTCGACAGGGGTAGGCTACACCTTC. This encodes CASSSTGVGYTF.

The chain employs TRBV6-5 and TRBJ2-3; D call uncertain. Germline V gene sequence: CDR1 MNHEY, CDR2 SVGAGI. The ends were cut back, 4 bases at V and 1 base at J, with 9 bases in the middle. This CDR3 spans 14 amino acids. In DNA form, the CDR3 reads TGTGCCAGCAGTTTCGACTGGGGCACAGATACGCAGTATTTT. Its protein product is CASSFDWGTDTQYF.